The present TCR beta chain was sequenced within a study of regulatory T cells in long-lasting Graves disease (dated by TCRdb to about 2021). Regarding the research as a whole: In the newly diagnosed Graves' disease group, patients had been taking antithyroid drugs for less than 3 months. Peripheral blood TCR sequencing and RNA sequencing compared persistent Graves' disease patients with newly diagnosed Graves' disease patients. The study was registered as a clinical trial and conducted in China. A total of 33 samples were covered by TCR sequencing, comprising approximately 13 persistent and 20 or so newly diagnosed Graves' disease patients. What the work shows at the level of the full study, not this receptor alone: As a limitation, the authors acknowledged that the small sample size may reduce accuracy. Sequencing and analysis were restricted to the TCR beta chain. Persistent disease showed preferential use of TRBV28, TRBJ1-2 and TRBJ2-5, whereas newly diagnosed disease favored TRBV20-1 and TRBJ2-1. The study examined only peripheral blood because the primary lesion, thyroid tissue, could not be accessed. Compared with newly diagnosed patients, patients with persistent Graves' disease had lower TCR Shannon entropy and fewer highly expanded clones, which suggests clonal expansion. More public clonotypes were shared among persistent patients (around 2,600) than among newly diagnosed patients (966).

Libraries were prepared through multiplex PCR. Sequencing took place on an Illumina HiSeq 4000. CDR3 regions were amplified by Arm-PCR with iRepertoire HTBI primers to construct TCR beta libraries. PCR products were gel purified before sequencing. Turning to the authors' computational methods: A total of 60 to 80 TRBV and 14 TRBJ segments were identified across samples and were used for gene usage analysis of CDR3 amino acid clonotypes. COPE and FqMerger were used to merge filtered high-quality paired reads into contigs. BLAST was used to align contigs to IMGT TRBV, TRBD and TRBJ reference genes, and CDR3 was defined according to IMGT. Any clonotype with a frequency above 0.1% was counted as a highly expanded clone. Shannon entropy was used to measure repertoire diversity, and the Gini coefficient was used to measure V-J evenness. A clonotype was considered public if more than one individual shared it. In-frame beta chains were kept once TCRdb had trimmed the public reads at Q25 with fastp and called clones with MiXCR. Rows are unified per CDR3 protein, each entry keeping the most common DNA and genes. These V and J calls derive from TCRdb rather than the authors' analysis. For this sample the table gives hundreds of thousands of distinct CDR3 sequences, of which about 16% were detected only once. 25% of the sample comes from the top ten.

This clonotype was recorded a few times. The antigen it binds to is not known. No much larger clone is present one base from it, and per-base qualities are unavailable. The sample's time point label, decoded: newly diagnosed GD, antithyroid drugs for less than 3 months. For both TCR sequencing and RNA sequencing, RNA was extracted from PBMCs using TRIzol. The diagnosis of Graves' disease followed American Thyroid Association guidelines. Recruitment of patients was carried out at an endocrinology department in Xi'an, China. From each patient, approximately 10 milliliters of peripheral blood was collected into an EDTA anticoagulant tube. PBMCs were isolated by Ficoll Paque Plus density gradient separation without further T cell sorting. RNA quality was checked with an Agilent 2100 Bioanalyzer and agarose gel, and concentration with a NanoDrop 2000. Including the terminal cysteine and phenylalanine, the CDR3 comprises 18 residues. Only the CDR3 part of the read is kept: 54 bases, read in frame from the first base. Sequences KGHDR (CDR1) and SFDVKD (CDR2) are obtained from the germline V gene. V is reduced by 1 base and J by 1 base, leaving a spacing of 18 bases between them.

These data are also associated with another study on T cells in Graves' hyperthyroidism and ophthalmopathy. In that second paper, the authors write: Stable Graves' hyperthyroidism was defined as no progression to ophthalmopathy during 18 months of follow-up. Hyperthyroidism patients were newly diagnosed, with disease duration under 2 months, and aged 18 to 65 years. Exclusion was applied to patients with uncontrolled infections, other autoimmune diseases, pregnancy or lactation. Diagnoses were established on the basis of clinical symptoms, serum thyroxine and TRAb, thyroid ultrasound, and orbital computed tomography. For the first round of RT-PCR on the TCR CDR3, the HTBI primer set was used together with the Qiagen OneStep RT-PCR kit. Most expanded thyroid clonotypes (frequency above 0.001) were also found in blood, which suggests that blood repertoires may mirror thyroid immune responses. A 13 V-J signature model separated ophthalmopathy from stable hyperthyroidism, with approximately 87% sensitivity and 81.08% specificity in cross-validation and 80%/75% in testing. In validation, the model predicted progression to ophthalmopathy with 55% to 71% sensitivity and approximately 72% specificity, a median of around six months before onset. To identify distinguishing TCR V-J signatures, a discovery cohort of about 100 patients was used, comprising 43 with Graves' ophthalmopathy and some 60 with stable Graves' hyperthyroidism. Prospective prediction of ophthalmopathy was tested in an independent validation cohort consisting of fewer than 20 hyperthyroidism patients and 17 patients who later progressed to ophthalmopathy. The 75 to 100 discovery patients were divided at random into training and test sets in a 7:3 ratio. The study also compared thyroid tissue and blood T-cell repertoires from about six Graves' hyperthyroidism patients. After sampling, hyperthyroidism patients received methimazole starting at 30 mg daily, and ophthalmopathy patients received high-dose intravenous methylprednisolone. Libraries were constructed in a second round of multiplex PCR, after which size selection and purification were carried out. The libraries were sequenced on an Illumina HiSeq2000 using paired-end 100 bp reads. SOAPnuke was used to process the raw data, with reads discarded if the reads contained adapters or uncalled bases, had a mean Phred below 15, or lacked an exact constant-primer or identifier match. High-quality paired reads were merged with COPE v1.2.5, and unique nucleotide sequences were defined as clonotypes. MiTCR v1.1 was used to align clonotypes to the IMGT TRBV, TRBD and TRBJ reference segments. Only V-J combinations with frequency above 0.0001, covering 99% to 99.2% of repertoires, were analysed. A TCS score was defined as the ratio between F50 (clonal expansion) and ExV (chaos), using BLOSUM62-based TCRdist between CDR3 peptides within each V-J. Welch's t-statistics and random forest reduced around 520 V-J features to some 14, which were used in a naive Bayes classifier (R e1071). Sample size was not statistically predetermined, and blinding of investigators to group allocation was not performed. The paper reports TCR Vbeta CDR3 sequencing of 140 or so peripheral blood samples: 40 to 45 ophthalmopathy, over 70 hyperthyroidism and approximately 17 progressor patients.

The sample consisted of peripheral blood mononuclear cells (PBMCs), taken at new diagnosis, from a patient treated with antithyroid drugs. The source of this sequence is a middle-aged woman with Graves disease. Donor details come from another sample of the same person, matched by shared clones. The chain was built from TRBV24-1 and TRBJ1-2; the D gene lacks a confident call. The DNA sequence is given as TGTGCCACCAGTGATTTCGCTGTTGGAGAAGACGGTAACTATGGCTACACCTTC. Its protein is CATSDFAVGEDGNYGYTF.